These 5 T cell receptor beta chains originate from one sample sequenced in a study of identical twins (TCRdb year 2016). The method behind the library was 5' RACE. This sample was sequenced with an Illumina HiSeq 2000. TCRdb reprocessing: public reads trimmed at Q25 with fastp, clones called with MiXCR, in-frame beta chains kept. Records with the same CDR3 protein are collapsed into one entry carrying the most frequent genes and DNA. Here the sample has about 210,000 distinct CDR3 sequences; around 10% occur a single time. The ten largest clones take up about 5% of the sample. The specimen was memory (CD45RO+) T cells sorted from blood. Interpreted using the paper, the cell subset or site label stands for: CD45RO+ enriched T cells. The receptors here all came from a woman aged 18-29 years in good health.

This clonotype has a handful of counts. The chain links TRBV12-3 or TRBV12-4 to TRBJ2-7; TRBD1 agrees at 8 bases. The length of the CDR3 is 15 residues. With V trimmed by 2 bases and J by 3 bases, 6 bases remained unmatched. In DNA form, the CDR3 reads TGTGCCAGCAGTTTAAGTCGAACAGGGGGCTACGAGCAGTACTTC. Protein product: CASSLSRTGGYEQYF.

The chain employs TRBV2 and TRBJ1-1, with D unclear. Germline CDR1 reads SNHLY; CDR2 reads FYNNEI. Trimming removed 5 bases from V and 2 bases from J, with 12 bases in between. This CDR3 comprises 14 residues. CDR3: CASSFDWGNTEAFF. CDR3 DNA: TGTGCCAGCAGTTTCGATTGGGGAAACACTGAAGCTTTCTTT.

The gene calls are TRBV20-1 and TRBJ2-3; TRBD2 might be the D (6 bases). Trimming removed 7 bases from V and 5 bases from J, with 10 bases in between. The CDR3 contains 11 residues. Germline assignment: CDR1 DFQATT and CDR2 SNEGSKA (reference sequence). CDR3 residues: CSGGGKDTQYF. For the CDR3, the DNA is TGCAGTGGTGGGGGGAAAGATACGCAGTATTTT.

The V call is TRBV5-1, the J call TRBJ2-7, with TRBD2 identical over 8 bases. Germline assignment: CDR1 SGHRS and CDR2 YFSETQ. The CDR3 has 15 residues. Germline trimming cut 7 bases from V and 7 bases from J; bases unmatched to any gene: 16. CDR3 sequence reads: CASRVSGGAVREQYF. CDR3 nucleotides: TGCGCCAGCCGAGTCTCCGGGGGGGCAGTGCGTGAGCAGTACTTC. Full variable domain (outside the CDR3, taken from reference TRBV5-1 and TRBJ2-7): KAGVTQTPRYLIKTRGQQVTLSCSPISGHRSVSWYQQTPGQGLQFLFEYFSETQRNKGNFPGRFSGRQFSNSRSEMNVSTLELGDSALYLCASRVSGGAVREQYFGPGTRLTVT.

This clonotype came up many times. The chain carries TRBV29-1 and TRBJ1-2; D not resolved. The CDR3 has 13 residues. V lost 1 base and J lost 4, with 10 bases in between. Germline V gene lookup returns CDR1 SQVTM and CDR2 ANQGSEA. The CDR3 DNA reads as TGCAGCGTTGAAGCGGGGTTCGGCTATGGCTACACCTTC. Its protein is CSVEAGFGYGYTF.